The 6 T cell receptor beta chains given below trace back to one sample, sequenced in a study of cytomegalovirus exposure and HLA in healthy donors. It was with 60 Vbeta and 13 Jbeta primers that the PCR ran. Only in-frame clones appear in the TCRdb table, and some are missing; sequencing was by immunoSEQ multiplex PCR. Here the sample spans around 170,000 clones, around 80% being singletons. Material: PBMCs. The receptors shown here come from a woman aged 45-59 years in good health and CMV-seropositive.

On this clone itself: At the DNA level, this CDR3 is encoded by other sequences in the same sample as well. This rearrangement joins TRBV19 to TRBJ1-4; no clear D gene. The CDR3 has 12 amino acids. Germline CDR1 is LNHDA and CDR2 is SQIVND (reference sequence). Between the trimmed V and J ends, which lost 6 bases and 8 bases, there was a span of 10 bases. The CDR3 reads CASSLREEKLFF. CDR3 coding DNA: TGTGCCAGTAGCCTACGGGAGGAAAAACTGTTTTTT. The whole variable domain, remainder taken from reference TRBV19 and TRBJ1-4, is DGGITQSPKYLFRKEGQNVTLSCEQNLNHDAMYWYRQDPGQGLRLIYYSQIVNDFQKGDIAEGYSVSREKKESFPLTVTSAQKNPTAFYLCASSLREEKLFFGSGTQLSVL.

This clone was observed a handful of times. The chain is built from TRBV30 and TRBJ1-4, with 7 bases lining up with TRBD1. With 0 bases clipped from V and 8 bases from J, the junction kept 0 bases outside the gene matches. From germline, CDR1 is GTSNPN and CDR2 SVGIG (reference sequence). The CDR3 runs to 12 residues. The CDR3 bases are TGTGCCTGGAGTGTACAGGGGGAAAAACTGTTTTTT. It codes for CAWSVQGEKLFF.

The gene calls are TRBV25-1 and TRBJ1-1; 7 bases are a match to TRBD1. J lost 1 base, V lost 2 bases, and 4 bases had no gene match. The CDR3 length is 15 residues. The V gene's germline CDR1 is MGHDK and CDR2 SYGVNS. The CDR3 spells CASSELTGKNTEAFF. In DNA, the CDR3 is TGTGCCAGCAGTGAACTGACAGGGAAGAACACTGAAGCTTTCTTT.

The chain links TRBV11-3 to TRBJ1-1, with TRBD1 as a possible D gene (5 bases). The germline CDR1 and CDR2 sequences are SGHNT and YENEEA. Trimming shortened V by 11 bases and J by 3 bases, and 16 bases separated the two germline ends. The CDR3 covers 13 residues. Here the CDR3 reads CAGSSDSDTEAFF. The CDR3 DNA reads TGTGCCGGATCCTCTGACAGCGACACTGAAGCTTTCTTT. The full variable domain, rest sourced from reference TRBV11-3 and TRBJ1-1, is EAGVVQSPRYKIIEKKQPVAFWCNPISGHNTLYWYLQNLGQGPELLIRYENEEAVDDSQLPKDRFSAERLKGVDSTLKIQPAELGDSAVYLCAGSSDSDTEAFFGQGTRLTVV.

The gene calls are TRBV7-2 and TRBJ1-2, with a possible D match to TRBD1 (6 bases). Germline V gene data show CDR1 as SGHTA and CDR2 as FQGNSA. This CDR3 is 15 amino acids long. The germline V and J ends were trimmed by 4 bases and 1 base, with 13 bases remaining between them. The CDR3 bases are TGTGCCAGCAGCTATGGGACAACCGATAACTATGGCTACACCTTC. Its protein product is CASSYGTTDNYGYTF. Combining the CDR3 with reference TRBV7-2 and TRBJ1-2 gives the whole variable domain GAGVSQSPSNKVTEKGKDVELRCDPISGHTALYWYRQSLGQGLEFLIYFQGNSAPDKSGLPSDRFSAERTGGSVSTLTIQRTQQEDSAVYLCASSYGTTDNYGYTFGSGTRLTVV.

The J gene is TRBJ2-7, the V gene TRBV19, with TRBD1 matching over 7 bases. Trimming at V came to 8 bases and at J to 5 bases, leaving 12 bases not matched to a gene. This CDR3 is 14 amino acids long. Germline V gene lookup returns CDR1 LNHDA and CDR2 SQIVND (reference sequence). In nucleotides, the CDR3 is TGTGCCAGTGGGGCAGGGGACAGCCGCCACGAGCAGTACTTC. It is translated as CASGAGDSRHEQYF.